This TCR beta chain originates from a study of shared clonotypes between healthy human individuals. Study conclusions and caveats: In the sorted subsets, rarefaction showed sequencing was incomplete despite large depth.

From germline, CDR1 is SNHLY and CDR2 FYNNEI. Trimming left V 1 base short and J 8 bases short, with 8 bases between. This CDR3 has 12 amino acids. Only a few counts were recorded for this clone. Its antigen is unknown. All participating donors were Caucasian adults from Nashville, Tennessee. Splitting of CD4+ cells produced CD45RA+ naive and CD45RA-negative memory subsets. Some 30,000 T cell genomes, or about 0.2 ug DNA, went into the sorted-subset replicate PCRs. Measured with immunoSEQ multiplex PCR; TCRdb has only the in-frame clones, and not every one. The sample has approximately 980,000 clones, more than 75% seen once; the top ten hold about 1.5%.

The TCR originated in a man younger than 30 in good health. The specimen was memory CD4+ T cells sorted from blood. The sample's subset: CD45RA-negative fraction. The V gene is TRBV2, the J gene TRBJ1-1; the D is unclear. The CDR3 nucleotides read TGTGCCAGCAGTGAAGACCGCGGAGAAGCTTTCTTT. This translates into CASSEDRGEAFF.